This TCR beta chain was documented in a study of control samples from healthy donors and cancer patients. The assay was immunoSEQ multiplex PCR, and TCRdb's table has in-frame clones only and misses some. The sample consists of around 120,000 clones, about 91% of them appearing once. Germline V gene sequence: CDR1 SQVTM, CDR2 ANQGSEA. The CDR3 totals 14 residues. The ends lost 6 bases at V and 4 bases at J; junction bases unmatched: 9. The sequence derives from a man aged 35 to 55 in good health. What was sequenced was blood. The chain employs TRBV29-1 and TRBJ1-3; TRBD1 matches at 7 bases. Written as DNA, the CDR3 is TGCAGCGTCGCTACAGGGGCCCAGGGAAACACCATATATTTT. Translation gives CSVATGAQGNTIYF. The complete variable domain, with remaining parts taken from reference TRBV29-1 and TRBJ1-3, reads SAVISQKPSRDICQRGTSLTIQCQVDSQVTMMFWYRQQPGQSLTLIATANQGSEATYESGFVIDKFPISRPNLTFSTLTVSNMSPEDSSIYLCSVATGAQGNTIYFGEGSWLTVV.